This T cell receptor (beta chain) stems from a study of early T cells in non-severe SARS-CoV-2 infection. Study as a whole: Sequenced material consisted of bulk RNA (from unsorted whole blood), and chains were unpaired.

Study results and limitations: VDJdb-based matching was biased toward anti-spike CD8 responses and missed private and CD4 specificities.

This clonotype was seen at least ten times. No antigen is known for it. The CDR3 is 14 amino acids. The germline V gene has CDR1 MNHEY and CDR2 SVGEGT. With 5 bases removed from V and 1 base from J, the gap between germline ends came to 9 bases. Each single cDNA molecule received a unique molecular identifier. MiXCR, applied by TCRdb to the 5' RACE reads, yields one record per CDR3 protein. The sample contains 95,000 to 120,000 distinct CDR3 sequences, around an eighth of which appear only once. This TCR derives from an adult who was a healthcare worker with PCR-confirmed SARS-CoV-2 infection or an uninfected control (not recorded which). Sequenced: whole blood. V gene TRBV6-2 or TRBV6-3 combines with J gene TRBJ1-5, with D uncertain. The CDR3 here is CASSPRFSNQPQHF. In DNA form, the CDR3 reads TGTGCCAGCAGTCCCAGATTCAGCAATCAGCCCCAGCATTTT.